The 18 T cell receptor beta chains below all came from one sample that was sequenced in a study of blood T cell repertoires in COVID-19. Clones were sequenced by immunoSEQ multiplex PCR, and TCRdb holds only the in-frame ones, with some missing. The data contain about 500,000 clones, 87% of them singletons. Sequencing was carried out using PBMCs or T cells enriched from blood (not recorded which). The receptors originated from a woman aged 18-30 years who had recovered from COVID-19.

The gene calls are TRBV6-6 and TRBJ1-2, with 9 bases identical to TRBD1. The junction had 6 bases not matched to a gene; V was cut back by 7 bases and J by 3 bases. Looked up from germline, CDR1 is MNHNY and CDR2 is SVGAGI (reference sequence). The CDR3 runs 14 residues. This CDR3 is CASNDRGYDYGYTF. Written as DNA, the CDR3 is TGTGCCAGCAATGACAGGGGGTATGACTATGGCTACACCTTC.

In this sample, this clone turned up a few times. The CDR3 DNA follows: TGTGCCTGGAGTATCACTCTGGGCGTCTACGAGCAGTACTTC. This codes for CAWSITLGVYEQYF. This chain connects TRBV30 to TRBJ2-7; no reliable D call. V dropped 2 bases and J dropped 3 bases, with 14 bases sitting between them. Looked up from germline, CDR1 is GTSNPN and CDR2 is SVGIG (reference sequence). The CDR3 totals 14 residues.

The CDR3 bases are TGTGCCAGCAGCTTGTTCGGGGTAACTAATGAAAAACTGTTTTTT. Amino acids: CASSLFGVTNEKLFF. The genes are TRBV5-6 and TRBJ1-4; D not certain. The CDR3 totals 15 residues. Germline assignment: CDR1 SGHDT and CDR2 YYEEEE. Trimming removed 1 base from V and 1 base from J, with 8 bases in between.

The rearrangement links TRBV29-1 to TRBJ2-5, with TRBD2 matching 8 bases. The CDR3 runs 13 residues. Germline V lookup: CDR1 SQVTM, CDR2 ANQGSEA. V was clipped by 6 bases and J by 4 bases; unmatched bases: 7. The CDR3 sequence is CSVERGRGETQYF. In DNA form, the CDR3 reads TGCAGCGTGGAGCGGGGGAGGGGAGAGACCCAGTACTTC.

J is TRBJ1-5 and V is TRBV2; possibly TRBD1 for D (5 bases). Germline V gives CDR1 SNHLY, CDR2 FYNNEI. CDR3 size: 15 residues. V lost 5 bases, J lost 5 bases, and 16 bases lay in between. The CDR3 spells CASSPQQGSYQPQHF. The CDR3 coding sequence is TGTGCCAGCAGTCCACAGCAGGGATCCTATCAGCCCCAGCATTTT.

The CDR3: CASSVTLYNEQFF. Written as DNA, the CDR3 is TGTGCCAGCAGCGTGACTCTATACAATGAGCAGTTCTTC. The V and J genes are TRBV7-9 and TRBJ2-1; D uncertain. This CDR3 contains 13 residues. CDR1 and CDR2 from the germline V gene are SEHNR and FQNEAQ (reference sequence). Trimming left V 5 bases short and J 4 bases short, with 9 bases between.

J is TRBJ1-1 and V is TRBV7-8, with 7 positions matching TRBD1. V trimming: 5 bases; J trimming: 1 base; junction bases outside the gene matches: 10. Germline V gives CDR1 SGHVS, CDR2 FQNEAQ. The CDR3 consists of 16 residues. Here the CDR3 reads CASSPDRVNRNTEAFF. The CDR3 nucleotides are TGTGCCAGCAGCCCAGACAGGGTTAACCGGAACACTGAAGCTTTCTTT.

The chain is built from TRBV27 and TRBJ1-1; a weak D match, TRBD1 (5 bases). Between the trimmed V and J ends, which lost 6 bases and 3 bases, there was a span of 11 bases. CDR1 MNHEY and CDR2 SMNVEV come from the germline V gene (reference sequence). The CDR3 is made up of 13 amino acids. The CDR3 DNA reads TGTGCCAGCAGCCCCCCGGGGGACACTGAAGCTTTCTTT. This translates into CASSPPGDTEAFF.

This chain connects TRBV18 to TRBJ1-2; unclear D gene. Germline CDR1 reads KGHSH; CDR2 reads LQKENI. V dropped 5 bases and J dropped 8 bases, with 9 bases sitting between them. The CDR3 sequence is 11 residues long. The CDR3 is CASSARLGYTF. CDR3 bases: TGTGCCAGCTCAGCCAGGCTAGGCTACACCTTC.

V usage is TRBV20-1 and J usage is TRBJ1-6; D remains unclear. Germline CDR1 reads DFQATT; CDR2 reads SNEGSKA (reference sequence). The CDR3 is made up of 13 amino acids. Trimming pared 3 bases from V and 8 bases from J, leaving 11 bases between. DNA for the CDR3: TGCAGTGCTAGTTTCGGGTTGGATTCACCCCTCCACTTT. Encoded protein: CSASFGLDSPLHF.

The V and J genes are TRBV2 and TRBJ1-1, with D possibly matching TRBD1 (5 bases). Germline V CDR1 and CDR2: SNHLY, FYNNEI. Trimming shortened V by 6 bases and J by 10 bases, and 27 bases separated the two germline ends. This CDR3 region has 16 residues. The DNA of the CDR3 is TGTGCCAGCAGCCTAAATTATGAGCCAGGGTATGGCGGAGCTTTCTTT. Translating it yields CASSLNYEPGYGGAFF. Combining the CDR3 with reference TRBV2 and TRBJ1-1 gives the whole variable domain EPEVTQTPSHQVTQMGQEVILRCVPISNHLYFYWYRQILGQKVEFLVSFYNNEISEKSEIFDDQFSVERPDGSNFTLKIRSTKLEDSAMYFCASSLNYEPGYGGAFFGQGTRLTVV.

The chain joins TRBV19 to TRBJ2-2; D is possibly TRBD1 (6 bases). CDR1 is LNHDA and CDR2 is SQIVND in the germline V gene (reference sequence). Trimming removed 9 bases from V and 1 base from J, with 12 bases in between. CDR3 length: 14 residues. CDR3 sequence (DNA): TGTGCCAGCGCTACACAGGGGAACACCGGGGAGCTGTTTTTT. It specifies CASATQGNTGELFF. Supplemented by reference TRBV19 and TRBJ2-2, the full variable domain reads DGGITQSPKYLFRKEGQNVTLSCEQNLNHDAMYWYRQDPGQGLRLIYYSQIVNDFQKGDIAEGYSVSREKKESFPLTVTSAQKNPTAFYLCASATQGNTGELFFGEGSRLTVL.

The V call is TRBV9, the J call TRBJ2-3, with 7 bases identical to TRBD2. Germline-derived CDR1 and CDR2 are SGDLS and YYNGEE. This CDR3 comprises 15 residues. V lost 3 bases, J lost 3 bases, and 7 bases stayed unmatched. Here the CDR3 DNA reads TGTGCCAGCAGCGGGCCGGGGGGAGGGACAGATACGCAGTATTTT. This encodes CASSGPGGGTDTQYF.

The chain employs TRBV30 and TRBJ1-2; 10 nucleotides line up with TRBD1. From germline, CDR1 is GTSNPN and CDR2 SVGIG (reference sequence). After removal of 7 bases from V and 0 bases from J, the junction contained 11 bases not matched to a gene. The CDR3 loop spans 16 amino acids. In nucleotides, the CDR3 is TGTGCCTCCTACCGGGACAGGGGCGATTCTAACTATGGCTACACCTTC. Protein product: CASYRDRGDSNYGYTF.

V and J are TRBV19 and TRBJ2-3, with TRBD2 identical over 8 bases. This CDR3 spans 18 amino acids. CDR1 LNHDA and CDR2 SQIVND come from the germline V gene (reference sequence). Trimming removed 6 bases from V and 0 bases from J; junction bases left unmatched: 14. The CDR3 is CASRPISGGLTSTDTQYF. CDR3 nucleotides: TGTGCCAGTAGACCGATAAGCGGGGGCCTTACTAGCACAGATACGCAGTATTTT. The variable domain in full, completed from reference TRBV19 and TRBJ2-3, reads DGGITQSPKYLFRKEGQNVTLSCEQNLNHDAMYWYRQDPGQGLRLIYYSQIVNDFQKGDIAEGYSVSREKKESFPLTVTSAQKNPTAFYLCASRPISGGLTSTDTQYFGPGTRLTVL.

The rearrangement joins TRBV10-1 to TRBJ1-2; D gene ambiguous. Per the germline V gene, CDR1 is WNHNN and CDR2 is SYGVQD (reference sequence). V was cut by 3 bases and J by 2 bases, with 7 bases left in between. The CDR3 totals 13 residues. Written as DNA, the CDR3 is TGCGCCAGCAGTGATATGAGGAACTATGGCTACACCTTC. It encodes CASSDMRNYGYTF.

J is TRBJ1-5 and V is TRBV2; D unresolved. The CDR3 loop spans 15 amino acids. CDR1 SNHLY and CDR2 FYNNEI come from the germline V gene. The V gene lost 7 bases and the J gene lost 4 bases, with 17 bases spanning the gap. The CDR3 reads CASNDASGLNQPQHF. DNA of the CDR3: TGTGCCAGCAATGATGCGTCAGGCCTTAATCAGCCCCAGCATTTT.

V usage is TRBV2 and J usage is TRBJ1-1; no definite D call. Trimming removed 3 bases from V and 7 bases from J, with 9 bases in between. Per the germline V gene, CDR1 is SNHLY and CDR2 is FYNNEI. The CDR3 runs to 12 residues. In nucleotides, the CDR3 is TGTGCCAGCAGTGATAATCGGGTTGAAGCTTTCTTT. Translated, it gives CASSDNRVEAFF. The full variable domain, completed using reference TRBV2 and TRBJ1-1, is EPEVTQTPSHQVTQMGQEVILRCVPISNHLYFYWYRQILGQKVEFLVSFYNNEISEKSEIFDDQFSVERPDGSNFTLKIRSTKLEDSAMYFCASSDNRVEAFFGQGTRLTVV.